This TCR beta chain was documented in a study of T cells in Graves' hyperthyroidism and ophthalmopathy. Study-level background: Specimen type is peripheral blood, collected at initial diagnosis prior to any treatment. Study-level findings and limits: Ophthalmopathy, as predicted by the model, came a median around 6 months after the prediction.

Template material for amplifying TCR beta CDR3 regions consisted of RNA transcripts. Carried out on the TCR CDR3, a first-round RT-PCR used the HTBI primer set. MiXCR, run by TCRdb on the multiplex PCR reads, gives a single entry per CDR3 protein. The table lists roughly 740,000 distinct CDR3 sequences, about 15% of them singletons. CDR3 length: 14 amino acids. Deletions cut 7 bases from V and 0 bases from J, with 10 bases between. Germline CDR1 LNHDA, CDR2 SQIVND (reference sequence). Note on this clonotype: What it binds is not known.

The sample taken for sequencing was blood. This chain links TRBV19 with TRBJ1-3; D not resolved. This TCR was recovered from a man between 18 and 29 years old with Graves' hyperthyroidism. Here the CDR3 DNA reads TGTGCCAGTAATCGCGTCTACTCTGGAAACACCATATATTTT. Translating it yields CASNRVYSGNTIYF.